These 5 T cell receptor beta chains share one sample of origin, sequenced in a study of cytomegalovirus exposure and HLA in healthy donors (dated by TCRdb to about 2017). Library preparation was by the immunoSEQ multiplex PCR assay. For the multiplex PCR, a mixture combining 60 forward primers for TCR Vbeta segments and 13 reverse primers for TCR Jbeta segments was used. The table was pulled from immuneACCESS by TCRdb, which kept in-frame rearrangements only. Such tables lose some clones; where checked, under half of the loss comes from unresolved V genes, and the rest has no known cause. Per the sample table, the count is 55,000 to 70,000 clones. The top ten clonotypes cover 2% to 2.5% of the sample. The sequencing input was PBMCs. These receptors came from a female donor in good health and CMV-seropositive.

V usage is TRBV10-3 and J usage is TRBJ1-3; the match to TRBD1 covers 9 bases. The CDR3 length is 15 residues. Germline-derived CDR1 and CDR2 are ENHRY and SYGVKD. The V gene end was trimmed by 5 bases and the J gene end by 3 bases; junction bases not matched to a gene: 5. The CDR3 nucleotides read TGTGCCATCAGTCCAGGGGACAGGGTTGGAAACACCATATATTTT. This gives the protein CAISPGDRVGNTIYF.

The gene calls are TRBV7-9 and TRBJ2-5; D remains ambiguous. Trimming stripped 2 bases from V and 5 bases from J, with 12 bases between. Germline V gives CDR1 SEHNR, CDR2 FQNEAQ (reference sequence). The CDR3 length is 14 residues. CDR3 bases: TGTGCCAGCAGCTTAAGACAAGTTCGGGAGACCCAGTACTTC. It yields the protein CASSLRQVRETQYF.

V and J are TRBV5-1 and TRBJ1-6; 11 bases match TRBD1. V shed 3 bases, J shed 9 bases, and the junction held 5 bases outside the gene matches. The CDR3 runs 15 residues. In germline, CDR1 is SGHRS, CDR2 YFSETQ. As DNA, the CDR3 is TGCGCCAGCAGCTGGGGACAGGGGGGATCTTCACCCCTCCACTTT. This gives the protein CASSWGQGGSSPLHF.

The chain couples TRBV9 to TRBJ2-2, with TRBD2 as a possible D gene (7 bases). Trimming left V 5 bases short and J 5 bases short, with 10 bases between. The CDR3 runs to 13 residues. Germline V CDR1 and CDR2: SGDLS, YYNGEE. CDR3 nucleotides: TGTGCCAGCAGAGAGGGGGGGACCGGGGAGCTGTTTTTT. This codes for CASREGGTGELFF.

The chain has TRBV27 and TRBJ1-5; perhaps TRBD1 as D (6 bases). Germline loops: CDR1 MNHEY, CDR2 SMNVEV (reference sequence). This CDR3 spans 13 amino acids. V dropped 5 bases and J dropped 7 bases, with 12 bases sitting between them. CDR3 nucleotide sequence: TGTGCCAGCAGTGGGGGCTACGGGCAGCCCCAGCATTTT. This sequence encodes CASSGGYGQPQHF.